This T cell receptor beta chain was recorded in a study of Ad26.COV2.S vaccination and SARS-CoV-2 variants. This clone has only a few counts. Treatment indicated: around 19 received Ad26.COV2.S at low or high dose, single or two shots; 5 received placebo; per-sample allocation not given. Samples analyzed were those drawn on day 63 after the first vaccine or placebo injection. Data came from immunoSEQ multiplex PCR; TCRdb stores just in-frame clones and leaves some out. The repertoire holds 350,000 to 500,000 clones, with roughly nine tenths as singletons. CDR3 size: 12 residues. With 7 bases removed from V and 4 bases from J, the gap between germline ends came to 8 bases.

The sample here was peripheral blood, taken in a trial of Ad26.COV2.S vaccine versus placebo. This sequence originates from a person aged 18 to 65 who received the Ad26.COV2.S COVID-19 vaccine or a placebo. V and J are TRBV12-3 or TRBV12-4 and TRBJ1-5; D unclear. The CDR3 DNA follows: TGTGCCAGCATGCGGGCGAATCAGCCCCAGCATTTT. Translation: CASMRANQPQHF.